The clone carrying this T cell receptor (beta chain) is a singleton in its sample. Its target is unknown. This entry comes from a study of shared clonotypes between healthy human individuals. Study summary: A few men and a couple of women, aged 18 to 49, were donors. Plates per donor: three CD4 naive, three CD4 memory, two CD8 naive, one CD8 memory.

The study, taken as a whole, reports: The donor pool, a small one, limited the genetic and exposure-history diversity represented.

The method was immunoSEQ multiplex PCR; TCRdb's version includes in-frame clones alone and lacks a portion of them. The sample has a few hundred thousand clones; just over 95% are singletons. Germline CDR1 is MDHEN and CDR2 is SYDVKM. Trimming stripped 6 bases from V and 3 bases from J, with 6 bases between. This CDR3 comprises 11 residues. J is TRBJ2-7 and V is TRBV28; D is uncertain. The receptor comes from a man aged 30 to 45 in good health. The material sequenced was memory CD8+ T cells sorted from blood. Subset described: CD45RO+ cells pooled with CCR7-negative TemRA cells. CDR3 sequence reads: CASSHYYEQYF. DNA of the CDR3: TGTGCCAGCAGCCACTACTACGAGCAGTACTTC.